This entry concerns a single T cell receptor beta chain. Methods used by the authors: Cell counts per sample came from amplifying reference gene primers. Method: immunoSEQ multiplex PCR; TCRdb's copy keeps in-frame clones and lacks some. V, J and clone size are taken as reported in that table, and D and trimming were inferred from the DNA itself. The profile shows 95,000 to 150,000 clones, 88% of them singletons. This sample is part of a study of blood T cell repertoires in COVID-19. Across the whole study: The origin of the acute and convalescent COVID-19 samples was the United States, Italy and Spain. PBMCs, B-cell-depleted T cells, or T cells provided the cDNA or gDNA that made up the material.

With V trimmed by 2 bases and J by 8 bases, 8 bases remained unmatched. Germline CDR1 reads MDHEN; CDR2 reads SYDVKM. The CDR3 has 14 residues. Sample: peripheral blood. The chain is built from TRBV28 and TRBJ1-2; TRBD1 matches at 7 bases. This receptor was identified in a human donor in a cohort sampled during active COVID-19. The CDR3 sequence: CASSLADRRDGYTF. In DNA, the CDR3 is TGTGCCAGCAGTTTAGCGGACAGGCGGGACGGCTACACCTTC.